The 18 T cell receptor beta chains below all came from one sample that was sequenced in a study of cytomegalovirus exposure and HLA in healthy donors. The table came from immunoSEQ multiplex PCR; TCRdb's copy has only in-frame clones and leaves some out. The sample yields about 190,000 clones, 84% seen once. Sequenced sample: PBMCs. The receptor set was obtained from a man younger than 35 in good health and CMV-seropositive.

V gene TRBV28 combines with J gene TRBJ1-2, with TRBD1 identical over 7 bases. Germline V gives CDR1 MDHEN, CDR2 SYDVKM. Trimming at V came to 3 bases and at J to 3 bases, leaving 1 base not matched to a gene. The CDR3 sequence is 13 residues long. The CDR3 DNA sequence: TGTGCCAGCAGTTTGGACAGGTACTATGGCTACACCTTC. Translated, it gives CASSLDRYYGYTF.

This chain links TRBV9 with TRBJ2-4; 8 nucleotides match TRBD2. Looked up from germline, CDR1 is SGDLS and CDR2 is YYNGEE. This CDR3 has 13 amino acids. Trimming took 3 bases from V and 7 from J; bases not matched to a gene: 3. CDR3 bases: TGTGCCAGCAGCGCGGGGGGGGCGAACATTCAGTACTTC. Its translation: CASSAGGANIQYF. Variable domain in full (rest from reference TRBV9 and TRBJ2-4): DSGVTQTPKHLITATGQRVTLRCSPRSGDLSVYWYQQSLDQGLQFLIQYYNGEERAKGNILERFSAQQFPDLHSELNLSSLELGDSALYFCASSAGGANIQYFGAGTRLSVL.

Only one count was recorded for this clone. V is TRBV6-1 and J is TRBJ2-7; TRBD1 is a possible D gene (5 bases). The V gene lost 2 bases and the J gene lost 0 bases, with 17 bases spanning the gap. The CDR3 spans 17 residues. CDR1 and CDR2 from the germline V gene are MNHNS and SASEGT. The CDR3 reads CASSELRVQASSYEQYF. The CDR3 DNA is TGTGCCAGCAGTGAACTCCGAGTACAGGCAAGCTCCTACGAGCAGTACTTC.

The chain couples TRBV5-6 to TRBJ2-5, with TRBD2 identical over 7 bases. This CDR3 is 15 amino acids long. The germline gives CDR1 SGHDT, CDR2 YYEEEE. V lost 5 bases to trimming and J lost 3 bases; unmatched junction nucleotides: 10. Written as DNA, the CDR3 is TGTGCCAGCAGTAGGGAGACCGGGACTAAAGAGACCCAGTACTTC. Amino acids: CASSRETGTKETQYF.

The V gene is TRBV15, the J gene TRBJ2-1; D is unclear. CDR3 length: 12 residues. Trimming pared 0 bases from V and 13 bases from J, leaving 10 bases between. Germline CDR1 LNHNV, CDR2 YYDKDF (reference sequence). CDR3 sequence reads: CATSRDIVAQFF. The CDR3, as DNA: TGTGCCACCAGCAGAGATATAGTCGCACAGTTCTTC.

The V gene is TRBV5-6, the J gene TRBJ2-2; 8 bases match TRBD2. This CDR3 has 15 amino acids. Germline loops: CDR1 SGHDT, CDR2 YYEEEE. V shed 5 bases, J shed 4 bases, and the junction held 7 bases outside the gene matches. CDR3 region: CASRQWLAGTGELFF. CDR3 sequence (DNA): TGTGCCAGCAGGCAGTGGCTAGCGGGCACCGGGGAGCTGTTTTTT.

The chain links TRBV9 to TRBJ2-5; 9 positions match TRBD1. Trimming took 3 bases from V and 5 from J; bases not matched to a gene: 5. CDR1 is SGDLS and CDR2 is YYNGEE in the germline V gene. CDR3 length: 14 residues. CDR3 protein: CASSAYRGLETQYF. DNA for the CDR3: TGTGCCAGCAGCGCCTACAGGGGGCTGGAGACCCAGTACTTC.

The CDR3 sequence: CASSYGSGGPDEQYF. DNA of the CDR3: TGTGCCAGCAGTTACGGGTCGGGAGGGCCCGACGAGCAGTACTTC. V gene TRBV6-4 combines with J gene TRBJ2-7; 8 nucleotides agree with TRBD2. Trimming cost V 5 bases and J 5 bases; bases outside gene matches: 11. Germline assignment: CDR1 MRHNA and CDR2 SNTAGT. The CDR3 extends over 15 amino acids.

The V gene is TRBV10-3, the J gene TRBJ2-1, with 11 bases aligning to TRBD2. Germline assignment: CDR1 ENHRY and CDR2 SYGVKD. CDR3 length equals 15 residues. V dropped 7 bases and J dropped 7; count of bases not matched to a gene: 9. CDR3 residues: CAIILTSGVVNEQFF. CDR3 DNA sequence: TGTGCCATCATTCTGACTAGCGGGGTGGTTAATGAGCAGTTCTTC.

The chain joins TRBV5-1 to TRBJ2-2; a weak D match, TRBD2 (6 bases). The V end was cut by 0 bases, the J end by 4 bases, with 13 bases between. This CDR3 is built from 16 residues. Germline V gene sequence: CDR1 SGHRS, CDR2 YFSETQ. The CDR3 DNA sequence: TGCGCCAGCAGCTTGGTGGCGGGACCGAGCACCGGGGAGCTGTTTTTT. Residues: CASSLVAGPSTGELFF.

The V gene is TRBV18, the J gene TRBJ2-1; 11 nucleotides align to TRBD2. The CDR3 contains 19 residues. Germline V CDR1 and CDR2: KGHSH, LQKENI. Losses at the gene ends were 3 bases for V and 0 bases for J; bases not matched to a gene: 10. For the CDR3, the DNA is TGTGCCAGCTCACCCCCGGGACTAGCGGTCCCTAGCTCCTACAATGAGCAGTTCTTC. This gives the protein CASSPPGLAVPSSYNEQFF.

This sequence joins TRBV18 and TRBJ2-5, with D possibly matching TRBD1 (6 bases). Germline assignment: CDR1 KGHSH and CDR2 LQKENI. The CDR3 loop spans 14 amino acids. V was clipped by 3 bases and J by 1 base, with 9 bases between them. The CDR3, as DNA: TGTGCCAGCTCACCTGGGACACCCCAAGAGACCCAGTACTTC. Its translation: CASSPGTPQETQYF.

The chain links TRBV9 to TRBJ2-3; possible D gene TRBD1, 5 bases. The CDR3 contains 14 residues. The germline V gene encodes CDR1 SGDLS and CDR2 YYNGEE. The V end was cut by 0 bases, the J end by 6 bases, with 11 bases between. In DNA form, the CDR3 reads TGTGCCAGCAGCGTAGCTAGGGGAACGGATACGCAGTATTTT. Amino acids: CASSVARGTDTQYF.

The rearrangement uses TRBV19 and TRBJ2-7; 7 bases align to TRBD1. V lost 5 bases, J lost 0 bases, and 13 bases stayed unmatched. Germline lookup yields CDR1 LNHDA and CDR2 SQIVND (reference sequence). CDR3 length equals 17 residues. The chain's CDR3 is CASSGRPTGALSYEQYF. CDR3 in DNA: TGTGCCAGTAGTGGCCGCCCCACAGGGGCCCTCTCCTACGAGCAGTACTTC.

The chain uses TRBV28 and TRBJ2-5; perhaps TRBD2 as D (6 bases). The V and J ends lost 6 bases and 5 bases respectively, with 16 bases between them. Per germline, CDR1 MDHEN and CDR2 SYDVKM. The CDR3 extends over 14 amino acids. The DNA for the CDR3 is TGTGCCAGCAGCGCGGGACTCAGGGTCGAGACCCAGTACTTC. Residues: CASSAGLRVETQYF.

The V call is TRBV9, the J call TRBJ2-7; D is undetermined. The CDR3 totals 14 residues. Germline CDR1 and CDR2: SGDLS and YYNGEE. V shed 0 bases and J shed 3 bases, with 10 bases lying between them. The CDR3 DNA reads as TGTGCCAGCAGCGTAGGTGCAAGCCGCTACGAGCAGTACTTC. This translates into CASSVGASRYEQYF.

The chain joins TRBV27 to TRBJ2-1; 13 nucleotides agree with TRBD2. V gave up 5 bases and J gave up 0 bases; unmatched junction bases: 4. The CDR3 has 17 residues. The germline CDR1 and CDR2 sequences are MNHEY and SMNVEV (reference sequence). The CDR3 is CASSPRTSGSSYNEQFF. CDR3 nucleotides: TGTGCCAGCAGTCCCCGGACTAGCGGGAGCTCCTACAATGAGCAGTTCTTC.

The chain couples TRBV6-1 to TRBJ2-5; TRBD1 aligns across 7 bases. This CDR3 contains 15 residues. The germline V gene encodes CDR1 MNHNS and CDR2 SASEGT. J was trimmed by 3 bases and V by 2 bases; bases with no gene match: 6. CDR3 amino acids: CASSEPGQPEETQYF. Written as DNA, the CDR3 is TGTGCCAGCAGTGAACCGGGACAGCCAGAAGAGACCCAGTACTTC.